The rows below give T cell receptor beta chains drawn from one sample of a study of shared clonotypes between healthy human individuals. Sequencing was performed with immunoSEQ multiplex PCR; in TCRdb, only in-frame clones are kept and a portion is missing. The data show roughly 2.6 million clones, approximately 94% seen once. The material sequenced was naive CD4+ T cells sorted from blood. All receptors come from a man aged 18-30 years in good health. Each CDR3 is given with its conserved first and last residue. D genes are given only for firm matches. Clone size, where shown, is once, few, many, or a class for clones that have expanded.

j_call clone_size cdr3_length v_call d_call cdr3_nt cdr3_aa
TRBJ1-1 once 14 TRBV7-2 TRBD1 TGTGCCAGCAGCTTAATACAGGGGGGCACTGAAGCTTTCTTT CASSLIQGGTEAFF
TRBJ1-2 - 15 TRBV5-4 - TGTGCCAGCAGCGGGATGACAGGAGGAGACTATGGCTACACCTTC CASSGMTGGDYGYTF
TRBJ2-7 - 13 TRBV29-1 TRBD1 TGCAGCGTGGGACAGGGGATTAGCAACGAGCAGTACTTC CSVGQGISNEQYF
TRBJ2-2 - 15 TRBV7-6 TRBD1 TGTGCCAGCAGCGAGGGACAGGCGAACACCGGGGAGCTGTTTTTT CASSEGQANTGELFF
TRBJ1-5 - 21 TRBV28 TRBD1 TGTGCCATCCGGTCTTCACCCCATTCCTCCACAGGGGGGACCAGCAATCAGCCCCAGCATTTT CAIRSSPHSSTGGTSNQPQHF
TRBJ1-5 - 15 TRBV27 - TGTGCCAGCAGCAGGGGACACTTAAGCAATCAGCCCCAGCATTTT CASSRGHLSNQPQHF
TRBJ2-7 - 13 TRBV5-4 - TGTGCCAGCAGCTTTAAGGGCGCGGGCGAGCAGTACTTC CASSFKGAGEQYF
TRBJ1-5 - 15 TRBV6-6 - TGTGCCAGCAGTTACTCGATGAGGGGGAATCAGCCCCAGCATTTT CASSYSMRGNQPQHF
TRBJ2-5 - 14 TRBV28 - TGTGCCAGCAGGGCCCAGGGGATTGGAGAGACCCAGTACTTC CASRAQGIGETQYF
TRBJ1-5 - 13 TRBV5-8 TRBD1 TGTGCCAGCAGCACCAGGGGGTTACAGCCCCAGCATTTT CASSTRGLQPQHF
TRBJ1-4 - 13 TRBV2 - TGTGCCAGCAGGGGTTTCGCGAATGAAAAACTGTTTTTT CASRGFANEKLFF
TRBJ2-1 - 14 TRBV5-1 TRBD1 TGCGCCAGCAGCTTCGGCCAGGGGGCCAATGAGCAGTTCTTC CASSFGQGANEQFF
TRBJ1-4 - 17 TRBV7-9 - TGTGCCAGCAGCCCGCTTCCCCTTAGCAGGGATGGTGAAAAACTGTTTTTT CASSPLPLSRDGEKLFF
TRBJ2-3 - 18 TRBV6-1 TRBD2 TGTGCCAGCAGTGAACGGAGTTCGGCTAGCGGGAGGTTTGATACGCAGTATTTT CASSERSSASGRFDTQYF
TRBJ1-4 few 14 TRBV5-1 TRBD1 TGCGCCAGCAGCTTGTCCAGGGGGAATGAAAAACTGTTTTTT CASSLSRGNEKLFF
TRBJ2-7 - 17 TRBV10-3 TRBD1 TGTGCCATCAGTGGCCCCTCAGAAGACAGGGTATCCTACGAGCAGTACTTC CAISGPSEDRVSYEQYF
TRBJ1-2 - 14 TRBV27 TRBD1 TGTGCCAGCAGTTTTCGCGGACAGGGACGGAGCTACACCTTC CASSFRGQGRSYTF
TRBJ2-1 - 13 TRBV19 - TGTGCCAGTAAGAAGGACTATCCAAGTGAGCAGTTCTTC CASKKDYPSEQFF
TRBJ2-6 once 17 TRBV2 TRBD1 TGTGCCAGCGGATCCTGGACAGGCAGCTCTGGGGCCAACGTCCTGACTTTC CASGSWTGSSGANVLTF
TRBJ2-5 - 15 TRBV5-5 TRBD2 TGTGCCAGCAGCTTGGATGCTAGCGGGATTGAGACCCAGTACTTC CASSLDASGIETQYF
TRBJ1-4 - 14 TRBV30 - TGTGCCTGGAGTGTGGGGGGAGTTCGGGAAAAACTGTTTTTT CAWSVGGVREKLFF
TRBJ2-7 - 14 TRBV28 - TGTGCCAGCAGTTTGGAGACAGGTGCCTACGAGCAGTACTTC CASSLETGAYEQYF
TRBJ2-2 - 16 TRBV19 TRBD1 TGTGCCAGTAGTACCTACAGGGGGCCCAACACCGGGGAGCTGTTTTTT CASSTYRGPNTGELFF
TRBJ2-5 - 13 TRBV7-2 - TGTGCCAGCAGCATCGGGAAACGAGAGACCCAGTACTTC CASSIGKRETQYF
TRBJ2-3 - 17 TRBV2 TRBD2 TGTGCCAGCCGAGAGACTAGCGGGGGGTCCCGCACAGATACGCAGTATTTT CASRETSGGSRTDTQYF
TRBJ2-1 - 15 TRBV5-1 TRBD2 TGCGCCAGCAGCTTGGTTGCGGGAGGCTCCAATGAGCAGTTCTTC CASSLVAGGSNEQFF
TRBJ2-7 - 15 TRBV2 - TGTGCCAGCAGGAGTGGGGCGGGACACCCCTACGAGCAGTACTTC CASRSGAGHPYEQYF
TRBJ2-3 - 17 TRBV2 TRBD2 TGTGCCAGCAGTGAATTAGGGAGCGGGGGGGCCCCAGATACGCAGTATTTT CASSELGSGGAPDTQYF
TRBJ2-1 - 13 TRBV6-5 - TGTGCCAGCAGTTACGGGCTAGCAGGACAGCAGTTCTTC CASSYGLAGQQFF
TRBJ1-3 - 18 TRBV5-1 - TGCGCCAGCAGCTCCTCTGGGGCGTCGTCCAGCTCTGGAAACACCATATATTTT CASSSSGASSSSGNTIYF
TRBJ2-2 - 14 TRBV7-3 - TGTGCCAGCAGCCTTGGGGGTCAGGACCGAGAGCTGTTTTTT CASSLGGQDRELFF